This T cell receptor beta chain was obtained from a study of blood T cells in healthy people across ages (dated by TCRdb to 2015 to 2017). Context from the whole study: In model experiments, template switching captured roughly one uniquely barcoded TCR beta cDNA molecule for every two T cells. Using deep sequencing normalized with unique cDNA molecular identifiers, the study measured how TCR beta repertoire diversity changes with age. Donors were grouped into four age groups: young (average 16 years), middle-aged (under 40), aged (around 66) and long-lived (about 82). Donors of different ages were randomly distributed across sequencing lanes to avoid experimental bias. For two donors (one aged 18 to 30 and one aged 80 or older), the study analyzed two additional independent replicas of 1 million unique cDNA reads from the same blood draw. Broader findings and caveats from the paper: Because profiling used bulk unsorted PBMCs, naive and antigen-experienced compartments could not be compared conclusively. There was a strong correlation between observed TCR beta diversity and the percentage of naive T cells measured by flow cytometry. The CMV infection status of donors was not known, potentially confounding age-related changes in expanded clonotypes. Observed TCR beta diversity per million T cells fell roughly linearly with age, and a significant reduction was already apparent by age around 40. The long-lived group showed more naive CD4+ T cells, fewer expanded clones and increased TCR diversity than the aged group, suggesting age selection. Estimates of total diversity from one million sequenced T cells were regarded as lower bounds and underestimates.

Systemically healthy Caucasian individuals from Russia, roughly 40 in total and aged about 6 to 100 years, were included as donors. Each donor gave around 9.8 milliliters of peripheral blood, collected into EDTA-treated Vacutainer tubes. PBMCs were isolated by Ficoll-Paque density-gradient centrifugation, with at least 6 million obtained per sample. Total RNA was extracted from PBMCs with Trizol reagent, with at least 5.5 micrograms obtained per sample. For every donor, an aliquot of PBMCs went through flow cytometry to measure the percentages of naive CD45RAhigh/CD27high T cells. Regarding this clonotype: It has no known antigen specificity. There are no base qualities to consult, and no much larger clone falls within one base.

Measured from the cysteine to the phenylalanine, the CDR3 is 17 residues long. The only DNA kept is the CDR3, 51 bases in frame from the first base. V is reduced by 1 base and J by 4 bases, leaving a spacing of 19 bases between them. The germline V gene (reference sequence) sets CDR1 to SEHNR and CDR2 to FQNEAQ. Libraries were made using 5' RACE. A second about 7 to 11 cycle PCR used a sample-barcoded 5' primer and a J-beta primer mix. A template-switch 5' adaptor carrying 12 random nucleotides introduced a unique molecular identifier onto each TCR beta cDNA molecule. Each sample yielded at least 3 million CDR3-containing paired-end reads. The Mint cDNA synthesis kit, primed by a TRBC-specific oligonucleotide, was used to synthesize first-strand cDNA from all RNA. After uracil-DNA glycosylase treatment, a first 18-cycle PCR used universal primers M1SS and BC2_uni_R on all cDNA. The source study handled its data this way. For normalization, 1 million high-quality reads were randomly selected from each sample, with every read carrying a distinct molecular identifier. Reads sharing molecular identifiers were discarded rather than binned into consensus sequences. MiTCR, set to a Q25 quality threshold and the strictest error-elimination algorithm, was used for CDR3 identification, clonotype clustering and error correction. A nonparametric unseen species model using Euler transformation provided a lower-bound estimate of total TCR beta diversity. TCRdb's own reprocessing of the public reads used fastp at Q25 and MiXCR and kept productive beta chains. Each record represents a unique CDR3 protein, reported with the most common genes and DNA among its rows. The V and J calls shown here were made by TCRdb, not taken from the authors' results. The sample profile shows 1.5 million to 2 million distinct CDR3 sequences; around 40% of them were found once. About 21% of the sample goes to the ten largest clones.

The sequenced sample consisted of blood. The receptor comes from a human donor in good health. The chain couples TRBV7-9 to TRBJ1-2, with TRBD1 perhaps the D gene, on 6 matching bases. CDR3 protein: CASSLGGAAQNVYGYTF. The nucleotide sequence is TGTGCCAGCAGCTTAGGGGGGGCAGCTCAAAACGTCTATGGCTACACCTTC.